The next 14 T cell receptor beta chains were all read from a single sample in a study of OX40 agonist ivuxolimab in advanced cancers. Sequencing used immunoSEQ multiplex PCR; TCRdb keeps in-frame clones, though not all of them. The sample carries tens of thousands of clones, 85% to 95% recorded once. The input for sequencing was CD4+ or CD8+ T cells sorted from blood, taken in a trial of the OX40 agonist ivuxolimab. These receptors were collected from an adult with an advanced solid tumor such as melanoma, head and neck, liver or kidney cancer.

The chain employs TRBV13 and TRBJ2-7; D call uncertain. Germline CDR1 PRHDT, CDR2 FYEKMQ (reference sequence). CDR3 size: 15 residues. V shed 5 bases and J shed 4 bases, with 18 bases lying between them. DNA of the CDR3: TGTGCCAGCAGCCAACTACTTGGACCACCGTACGAGCAGTACTTC. This sequence encodes CASSQLLGPPYEQYF.

This rearrangement joins TRBV19 to TRBJ2-1, with 9 bases aligning to TRBD2. The CDR3 covers 16 residues. In germline, CDR1 is LNHDA, CDR2 SQIVND (reference sequence). V lost 7 bases to trimming and J lost 6 bases; unmatched junction nucleotides: 13. DNA of the CDR3: TGTGCCAGTATCCCGACCCAACTAGCGGGCTCCAATGAGCAGTTCTTC. Protein sequence: CASIPTQLAGSNEQFF.

This sequence joins TRBV5-4 and TRBJ2-5; the match to TRBD2 covers 7 bases. This CDR3 has 13 residues. Germline V gene sequence: CDR1 SGHNT, CDR2 YYREEE (reference sequence). V lost 3 bases, J lost 4 bases, and 3 bases stayed unmatched. CDR3 sequence: CASSWREGETQYF. CDR3 nucleotides: TGTGCCAGCAGCTGGAGGGAGGGAGAGACCCAGTACTTC.

The chain is built from TRBV7-8 and TRBJ2-1; 7 bases match TRBD2. The CDR3 has 14 amino acids. CDR1 and CDR2 (germline): SGHVS, FQNEAQ. Trimming removed 6 bases from V and 4 bases from J; junction bases left unmatched: 6. CDR3 DNA: TGTGCCAGCAGTCGAGGCGGGAGATACAATGAGCAGTTCTTC. The encoded protein is CASSRGGRYNEQFF.

The chain couples TRBV11-1 to TRBJ2-3; the D gene is possibly TRBD2 (6 bases). The CDR3 totals 13 residues. The V gene lost 2 bases and the J gene lost 5 bases, with 8 bases spanning the gap. Germline V lookup: CDR1 SGHAT, CDR2 FQDESV (reference sequence). The CDR3 reads CASSLLGGDTQYF. Written as DNA, the CDR3 is TGTGCCAGCAGCTTATTGGGGGGAGATACGCAGTATTTT. Variable domain in full (rest from reference TRBV11-1 and TRBJ2-3): EAEVAQSPRYKITEKSQAVAFWCDPISGHATLYWYRQILGQGPELLVQFQDESVVDDSQLPKDRFSAERLKGVDSTLKIQPAELGDSAMYLCASSLLGGDTQYFGPGTRLTVL.

This rearrangement joins TRBV4-2 to TRBJ2-6, with 7 bases aligning to TRBD1. There are 16 residues in the CDR3. Looked up from germline, CDR1 is LGHNA and CDR2 is YNFKEQ. V shed 5 bases, J shed 0 bases, and the junction held 4 bases outside the gene matches. The CDR3 nucleotides are TGTGCCAGCAGCGCTCGGGACAGCTCTGGGGCCAACGTCCTGACTTTC. Protein: CASSARDSSGANVLTF.

The chain's CDR3 is CASSQLGRDNYGYTF. CDR3 sequence (DNA): TGTGCCAGCAGCCAGCTGGGGAGGGACAACTATGGCTACACCTTC. V and J are TRBV5-6 and TRBJ1-2; maybe TRBD1 (5 bases). V lost 4 bases and J 2 bases, leaving 15 bases between the germline ends. This CDR3 contains 15 residues. Germline assignment: CDR1 SGHDT and CDR2 YYEEEE.

This chain uses TRBV2 with TRBJ2-3; TRBD1 agrees at 7 bases. CDR3 length: 13 residues. The germline CDR1 and CDR2 sequences are SNHLY and FYNNEI. With 10 bases clipped from V and 3 bases from J, the junction kept 7 bases outside the gene matches. This chain's CDR3 is CATEQGSTDTQYF. CDR3 in DNA: TGTGCCACCGAACAGGGGAGTACAGATACGCAGTATTTT.

The V call is TRBV25-1, the J call TRBJ2-3, with 7 bases that match TRBD2. V gave up 3 bases and J gave up 4 bases; unmatched junction bases: 7. The CDR3 consists of 15 residues. The germline V gene encodes CDR1 MGHDK and CDR2 SYGVNS. The CDR3 here is CASSEPREGSDTQYF. DNA for the CDR3: TGTGCCAGCAGTGAGCCCAGGGAGGGGTCAGATACGCAGTATTTT. Full variable domain (rest looked up from reference TRBV25-1 and TRBJ2-3): EADIYQTPRYLVIGTGKKITLECSQTMGHDKMYWYQQDPGMELHLIHYSYGVNSTEKGDLSSESTVSRIRTEHFPLTLESARPSHTSQYLCASSEPREGSDTQYFGPGTRLTVL.

The chain couples TRBV9 to TRBJ2-1, with 7 bases fitting TRBD2. The V and J ends lost 3 bases and 4 bases, in that order; junction bases with no gene match: 10. The germline gives CDR1 SGDLS, CDR2 YYNGEE. CDR3 length: 16 amino acids. The chain's CDR3 is CASSAGGLAVYNEQFF. CDR3 DNA sequence: TGTGCCAGCAGCGCCGGAGGTCTAGCGGTGTACAATGAGCAGTTCTTC. The full variable domain, completed using reference TRBV9 and TRBJ2-1, is DSGVTQTPKHLITATGQRVTLRCSPRSGDLSVYWYQQSLDQGLQFLIQYYNGEERAKGNILERFSAQQFPDLHSELNLSSLELGDSALYFCASSAGGLAVYNEQFFGPGTRLTVL.

The chain has TRBV11-3 and TRBJ1-5; 8 nucleotides agree with TRBD1. J was trimmed by 3 bases and V by 3 bases; bases with no gene match: 7. This CDR3 is 16 amino acids long. From germline, CDR1 is SGHNT and CDR2 YENEEA. The CDR3 nucleotides are TGTGCCAGCAGCTTTCGACAGGGGTCCCTCAATCAGCCCCAGCATTTT. This encodes CASSFRQGSLNQPQHF.

Only one count was recorded for this clone. The chain uses TRBV4-1 and TRBJ1-1, with D possibly TRBD1 on 6 matching bases. This CDR3 comprises 15 residues. CDR1 is MGHRA and CDR2 is YSYEKL in the germline V gene. Trimming stripped 8 bases from V and 2 bases from J, with 18 bases between. CDR3 protein: CASVGIGGANTEAFF. The CDR3 nucleotides are TGCGCCAGCGTGGGAATAGGGGGGGCAAACACTGAAGCTTTCTTT.

V is TRBV27 and J is TRBJ2-1; D gene ambiguous. V lost 1 base to trimming and J lost 5 bases, with 6 bases between them. Germline V gives CDR1 MNHEY, CDR2 SMNVEV (reference sequence). The CDR3 consists of 13 residues. The CDR3 loop reads CASSLFPHNEQFF. In nucleotides, the CDR3 is TGTGCCAGCAGTTTATTTCCGCACAATGAGCAGTTCTTC.

The J gene is TRBJ2-7, the V gene TRBV19; D gene uncertain. The V end was cut by 2 bases, the J end by 6 bases, with 17 bases between. Germline-derived CDR1 and CDR2 are LNHDA and SQIVND (reference sequence). The CDR3 extends over 15 amino acids. CDR3 protein: CASSIYKLGVGEQYF. In DNA, the CDR3 is TGTGCCAGTAGTATATATAAGTTAGGCGTGGGCGAGCAGTACTTC.